A selection of T cell receptor beta chains follows, all from one sample in a study of T cell repertoires in cytomegalovirus infection. TCRdb reanalysed the reads using MiXCR and keeps one entry per CDR3 protein. Among approximately 71,000 distinct CDR3 sequences listed, 4% were seen once. The specimen was PBMCs. Receptors originate from a human donor in good health (CMV status not recorded). Some clones in this sample may be carry-over from other donors' samples. Each CDR3 is given with its conserved first and last residue. A D gene is named only where the DNA matches it firmly. Not all rows give a size; the values are once, few, many and, for expanded clones, a class.

size	J	D	V	CDR3	DNA
many	TRBJ2-7	TRBD2	TRBV7-2	CASSPRGAGEREQYF	TGTGCCAGCAGCCCGCGGGGCGCGGGAGAACGCGAGCAGTACTTC
many	TRBJ2-7	TRBD1	TRBV28	CASRLPGQGNEQYF	TGTGCCAGCAGACTACCGGGACAGGGTAACGAGCAGTACTTC
many	TRBJ1-6	NA	TRBV6-6	CASRGRPEAYNSPLHF	TGTGCCAGCAGAGGACGCCCTGAGGCCTATAATTCACCCCTCCACTTT
many	TRBJ2-7	NA	TRBV7-8	CASSLTPPYEQYF	TGTGCCAGCAGCCTGACTCCTCCCTACGAGCAGTACTTC
many	TRBJ1-4	NA	TRBV5-5	CASSFEGGLTNEKLFF	TGTGCCAGCAGCTTTGAAGGGGGACTCACTAATGAAAAACTGTTTTTT
many	TRBJ1-4	TRBD1	TRBV12-3/TRBV12-4	CASRDRGLNEKLFF	TGTGCCAGCAGAGACAGGGGCCTTAATGAAAAACTGTTTTTT
many	TRBJ2-7	TRBD2	TRBV28	CASRGLSESYEQYF	TGTGCCAGCAGGGGACTATCCGAATCCTACGAGCAGTACTTC
many	TRBJ2-7	NA	TRBV7-2	CASSLYITGVNGQYF	TGTGCCAGCAGCTTATATATAACGGGAGTAAACGGGCAGTACTTC
many	TRBJ2-1	NA	TRBV14	CASSQAYNEQFF	TGTGCCAGCAGCCAAGCCTACAATGAGCAGTTCTTC
many	TRBJ2-1	NA	TRBV12-5	CASGLINEQFF	TGTGCTAGTGGTTTAATCAATGAGCAGTTCTTC
many	TRBJ1-5	NA	TRBV6-2/TRBV6-3	CASSYSGVGNQPQHF	TGTGCCAGCAGTTACTCCGGGGTAGGCAATCAGCCCCAGCATTTT
many	TRBJ2-7	NA	TRBV7-9	CASSLGWAGEQYF	TGTGCCAGCAGCTTAGGGTGGGCGGGCGAGCAGTACTTC
many	TRBJ2-5	NA	TRBV7-4	CASSLTEQETQYF	TGTGCCAGCAGCTTGACTGAGCAAGAGACCCAGTACTTC
many	TRBJ1-1	NA	TRBV7-2	CASGITGNTEAFF	TGTGCCAGCGGGATCACAGGGAACACTGAAGCTTTCTTT
many	TRBJ2-7	TRBD2	TRBV29-1	CSVGTSGIFYEQYF	TGCAGCGTCGGGACTAGCGGGATATTCTACGAGCAGTACTTC
many	TRBJ2-3	TRBD1	TRBV12-3/TRBV12-4	CASSFSDRGHTQYF	TGTGCCAGCAGTTTCTCGGACAGGGGCCATACGCAGTATTTT
many	TRBJ1-1	TRBD1	TRBV7-8	CASSLAMGRGSPEAFF	TGTGCCAGCAGCTTAGCGATGGGCAGGGGGAGCCCTGAAGCTTTCTTT
many	TRBJ2-7	NA	TRBV25-1	CASNYEQGYEQYF	TGTGCCAGCAATTATGAACAGGGCTACGAGCAGTACTTC
many	TRBJ2-3	TRBD1	TRBV7-2	CASSQRRTGGLDTQYF	TGTGCCAGCAGCCAGCGTAGGACAGGGGGCTTAGATACGCAGTATTTT
few	TRBJ2-1	NA	TRBV7-3	CASSSKVTGLNNEQFF	TGTGCCAGCAGCTCAAAGGTGACAGGCCTAAACAATGAGCAGTTCTTC
many	TRBJ1-6	NA	TRBV7-2	CASSLDRVNSPLHF	TGTGCCAGCAGCTTAGACAGGGTCAATTCACCCCTCCACTTT
many	TRBJ2-6	NA	TRBV7-6	CASSPIPRGTGANVLTF	TGTGCCAGCAGCCCAATCCCCAGGGGAACTGGGGCCAACGTCCTGACTTTC
many	TRBJ1-1	NA	TRBV7-2	CASTTYGEMLGGTEAFF	TGTGCCAGCACCACCTACGGGGAAATGCTTGGGGGCACTGAAGCTTTCTTT
many	TRBJ2-7	TRBD1	TRBV7-2	CASSLKGTANYEQYF	TGTGCCAGCAGCTTAAAGGGGACAGCCAACTACGAGCAGTACTTC
many	TRBJ2-1	TRBD2	TRBV6-8	CASRVAGGLYNEQFF	TGTGCCAGCAGAGTAGCGGGAGGCCTCTACAATGAGCAGTTCTTC
many	TRBJ2-7	TRBD1	TRBV7-2	CASSSLGTGGSYEQYF	TGTGCCAGCAGTTCCCTCGGGACAGGGGGCTCCTACGAGCAGTACTTC
many	TRBJ1-3	NA	TRBV7-2	CASSSDSRMGNTIYF	TGTGCCAGCAGTTCGGACAGCCGGATGGGAAACACCATATATTTT
many	TRBJ1-1	TRBD1	TRBV7-8	CASSFDLRIDRGNEAFF	TGTGCCAGCAGCTTCGATTTACGCATCGACAGGGGGAATGAAGCTTTCTTT
many	TRBJ1-5	NA	TRBV28	CASGRGSNQPQHF	TGTGCCAGCGGGCGGGGAAGTAATCAGCCCCAGCATTTT
many	TRBJ2-2	NA	TRBV2	CASTRDQRNTGELFF	TGTGCCAGCACCCGGGACCAGAGGAACACCGGGGAGCTGTTTTTT
many	TRBJ2-3	TRBD1	TRBV7-2	CAGGQGASTDTQYF	TGTGCCGGTGGACAGGGTGCTAGCACAGATACGCAGTATTTT
many	TRBJ1-4	NA	TRBV7-6	CASSLLGLWQGSSEKLFF	TGTGCCAGCAGCCTATTAGGTCTCTGGCAGGGTTCGAGTGAAAAACTGTTTTTT
many	TRBJ1-2	NA	TRBV7-8	CASSLGFQDYNYGYTF	TGTGCCAGCAGCTTAGGGTTTCAGGACTATAACTATGGCTACACCTTC
many	TRBJ2-7	NA	TRBV7-6	CASSFGDAYEQYF	TGTGCCAGCAGCTTCGGTGACGCCTACGAGCAGTACTTC
many	TRBJ2-7	TRBD2	TRBV7-2	CASSFGLAGILEQYF	TGTGCCAGCAGCTTCGGACTAGCGGGGATTTTGGAGCAGTACTTC
many	TRBJ2-1	NA	TRBV7-2	CASSLAYGEYNEQFF	TGTGCCAGCAGCTTAGCCTACGGGGAGTACAATGAGCAGTTCTTC
many	TRBJ2-1	TRBD1	TRBV20-1	CSAPIVPGQGNEQFF	TGCAGTGCTCCGATCGTCCCGGGACAGGGCAATGAGCAGTTCTTC
NA	TRBJ2-5	TRBD2	TRBV7-2	CASGGGGWGHETQYF	TGTGCCAGCGGCGGGGGGGGGTGGGGGCACGAGACCCAGTACTTC
many	TRBJ2-5	TRBD2	TRBV7-2	CASSLAGGLLAGGETQYF	TGTGCCAGCAGCTTAGCTGGGGGGCTACTAGCGGGCGGAGAGACCCAGTACTTC
many	TRBJ1-2	NA	TRBV4-2	CASSQDPRGAWDGYTF	TGTGCCAGCAGCCAAGATCCACGGGGGGCTTGGGATGGCTACACCTTC
NA	TRBJ1-5	TRBD1	TRBV6-6	CASSYMTGQPQHF	TGTGCCAGCAGCTACATGACAGGGCAGCCCCAGCATTTT
NA	TRBJ2-7	TRBD1	TRBV12-3/TRBV12-4	CASSLAHGQGVKEQYF	TGTGCCAGCAGTTTAGCCCACGGGCAGGGGGTAAAGGAGCAGTACTTC